What follows are 21 T cell receptor beta chains derived from one specimen sequenced in a study of shared clonotypes between healthy human individuals. This table comes from immunoSEQ multiplex PCR, and its TCRdb copy is limited to in-frame clones, with some not included. The sample records just over 2,000,000 clones, approximately 94% being singletons. Naive CD8 populations comprised CD45RO-negative cells positively selected for CCR7, excluding terminally differentiated effector memory CD45RA+ cells. The sequencing input was naive CD8+ T cells sorted from blood. All receptors come from a man aged 18 to 30 in good health.

The rearrangement uses TRBV6-5 and TRBJ1-3; perhaps TRBD1 as D (5 bases). Trimming left V 2 bases short and J 0 bases short, with 8 bases between. The CDR3 loop spans 15 amino acids. Per germline, CDR1 MNHEY and CDR2 SVGAGI. DNA for the CDR3: TGTGCCAGCAGTTACCGGGGGTCCTCTGGAAACACCATATATTTT. This sequence encodes CASSYRGSSGNTIYF.

The V gene is TRBV5-1, the J gene TRBJ1-2, with TRBD1 identical over 9 bases. CDR1 is SGHRS, CDR2 YFSETQ, per germline. CDR3 length: 16 amino acids. V lost 4 bases and J lost 5; bases outside the gene matches: 12. The CDR3 sequence is CASSPGQGQLEYGYTF. The CDR3 region has the DNA TGCGCCAGCAGCCCGGGACAGGGACAATTAGAATATGGCTACACCTTC. Supplemented by reference TRBV5-1 and TRBJ1-2, the full variable domain reads KAGVTQTPRYLIKTRGQQVTLSCSPISGHRSVSWYQQTPGQGLQFLFEYFSETQRNKGNFPGRFSGRQFSNSRSEMNVSTLELGDSALYLCASSPGQGQLEYGYTFGSGTRLTVV.

The V call is TRBV27, the J call TRBJ2-7; maybe TRBD1 (6 bases). Germline-derived CDR1 and CDR2 are MNHEY and SMNVEV (reference sequence). CDR3 length: 15 residues. Trimming removed 3 bases from V and 2 bases from J, with 14 bases in between. CDR3 in amino acids: CASSLGARLPYEQYF. The CDR3 DNA reads as TGTGCCAGCAGTTTGGGGGCCAGGTTACCCTACGAGCAGTACTTC.

The chain uses TRBV7-5 and TRBJ1-5. TRBV7-5 is listed as a pseudogene. CDR3 length: 15 residues. In DNA form, the CDR3 reads TGTGCCAGAAGCCCTTGGGGAGATAGCAATCAGCCCCAGCATTTT. Translated: CARSPWGDSNQPQHF.

This chain uses TRBV4-1 with TRBJ2-5; D may be TRBD2 (5 bases). Trimming pared 1 base from V and 3 bases from J, leaving 18 bases between. From germline, CDR1 is MGHRA and CDR2 YSYEKL. CDR3 length: 17 amino acids. In DNA form, the CDR3 reads TGCGCCAGCAGCCAAGCTCTGCCGGGGTCCCGAAAAGAGACCCAGTACTTC. It yields the protein CASSQALPGSRKETQYF.

The chain joins TRBV4-1 to TRBJ2-2, with D possibly called TRBD1 or TRBD2 (5 bases each). CDR1 MGHRA and CDR2 YSYEKL come from the germline V gene. Trimming removed 2 bases from V and 4 bases from J, with 20 bases in between. There are 18 residues in the CDR3. DNA of the CDR3: TGCGCCAGCAGCCAACGCCCCCCCGGGGCAGCAGGCACCGGGGAGCTGTTTTTT. This encodes CASSQRPPGAAGTGELFF.

This chain joins TRBV6-1 and TRBJ1-4, with a tentative D call TRBD1 (5 bases). The CDR3 sequence is 16 residues long. Germline-derived CDR1 and CDR2 are MNHNS and SASEGT. V lost 1 base, J lost 7 bases, and 16 bases lay in between. The CDR3 nucleotides read TGTGCCAGCAGTGAAGAAAGAGAAGGGGAGGGTGAAAAACTGTTTTTT. Translating it yields CASSEEREGEGEKLFF.

The chain has TRBV4-1 and TRBJ2-7, with a possible D match to TRBD2 (6 bases). There are 14 residues in the CDR3. CDR1 is MGHRA, CDR2 YSYEKL, per germline. The germline V and J ends were trimmed by 4 bases and 3 bases, with 13 bases remaining between them. This CDR3 is CASSLGGPGYEQYF. CDR3 nucleotide sequence: TGCGCCAGCAGCCTGGGGGGTCCGGGCTACGAGCAGTACTTC.

The chain uses TRBV7-9 and TRBJ2-1, with D perhaps matching TRBD1 or TRBD2 (5 bases each). CDR3 length equals 14 residues. Germline V gives CDR1 SEHNR, CDR2 FQNEAQ (reference sequence). Trimming took 3 bases from V and 7 from J, leaving 13 bases between them. CDR3 sequence reads: CASSLGDGGNEQFF. The CDR3 DNA is TGTGCCAGCAGCTTGGGTGATGGGGGTAATGAGCAGTTCTTC.

As to this clone: The sample has other DNA sequences that encode this CDR3 too. The chain couples TRBV5-1 to TRBJ2-7, with 8 bases matching TRBD1. V lost 2 bases, J lost 2 bases, and 3 bases stayed unmatched. CDR3 length: 14 residues. CDR1 is SGHRS, CDR2 YFSETQ, per germline. For the CDR3, the DNA is TGCGCCAGCAGCTTCAGGACAGGGACCTACGAGCAGTACTTC. Protein sequence: CASSFRTGTYEQYF.

This clone was detected once. V and J are TRBV6-5 and TRBJ2-1; D gene unclear. This CDR3 is built from 15 residues. Germline-derived CDR1 and CDR2 are MNHEY and SVGAGI. The V and J ends lost 6 bases and 3 bases respectively, with 15 bases between them. In nucleotides, the CDR3 is TGTGCCAGCAGGCAAACAAAGGGTTACTACAATGAGCAGTTCTTC. It codes for CASRQTKGYYNEQFF.

V and J are TRBV29-1 and TRBJ2-7; TRBD1 is a possible D gene (6 bases). The CDR3 contains 12 residues. Looked up from germline, CDR1 is SQVTM and CDR2 is ANQGSEA. The V gene lost 5 bases and the J gene lost 6 bases, with 14 bases spanning the gap. The CDR3 nucleotides are TGCAGCGTTTACAGGGAAAATGGCGAGCAGTACTTC. The encoded protein is CSVYRENGEQYF.

A remark on this clone: The same CDR3 can be traced to other DNA sequences in this sample. V usage is TRBV5-6 and J usage is TRBJ2-5, with D perhaps TRBD1 or TRBD2 (5 bases each). Trimming pared 0 bases from V and 5 bases from J, leaving 8 bases between. The germline V gene has CDR1 SGHDT and CDR2 YYEEEE. CDR3 length equals 13 residues. CDR3 nucleotides: TGTGCCAGCAGCTTGGTCTGGGGGGAGACCCAGTACTTC. Translation gives CASSLVWGETQYF.

As for this clone: The junction and the germline gene differ at one end; a read error may be behind it. This chain joins TRBV2 and TRBJ2-5; unclear D gene. CDR1 and CDR2 from the germline V gene are SNHLY and FYNNEI. The CDR3 is 12 amino acids. The DNA for the CDR3 is TGTGCCAGCAGACGGGCCATTGAGACCCAGCACTTC. Translated, it gives CASRRAIETQHF.

J is TRBJ2-5 and V is TRBV6-5; maybe TRBD2 (5 bases). Germline V CDR1 and CDR2: MNHEY, SVGAGI. Deletions cut 4 bases from V and 4 bases from J, with 13 bases between. This CDR3 contains 14 residues. In nucleotides, the CDR3 is TGTGCCAGCAGTTCGGTGTCAGGAGGAGAGACCCAGTACTTC. This codes for CASSSVSGGETQYF.

The V call is TRBV2, the J call TRBJ2-7; D is unresolved. The CDR3 extends over 14 amino acids. Looked up from germline, CDR1 is SNHLY and CDR2 is FYNNEI. V lost 4 bases to trimming and J lost 2 bases, with 12 bases between them. This chain's CDR3 is CASSVPLGTYEQYF. CDR3 nucleotide sequence: TGTGCCAGCAGTGTTCCGCTGGGAACCTACGAGCAGTACTTC. Looking up the rest from reference TRBV2 and TRBJ2-7 gives the full variable domain: EPEVTQTPSHQVTQMGQEVILRCVPISNHLYFYWYRQILGQKVEFLVSFYNNEISEKSEIFDDQFSVERPDGSNFTLKIRSTKLEDSAMYFCASSVPLGTYEQYFGPGTRLTVT.

The rearrangement links TRBV11-3 to TRBJ2-7; no clear D gene. V lost 3 bases to trimming and J lost 3 bases, with 9 bases between them. CDR1 SGHNT and CDR2 YENEEA come from the germline V gene. This CDR3 is 13 amino acids long. CDR3 sequence: CASSFGPDYEQYF. CDR3 DNA: TGTGCCAGCAGCTTCGGGCCCGACTACGAGCAGTACTTC. The whole variable domain, filled in from reference TRBV11-3 and TRBJ2-7, reads EAGVVQSPRYKIIEKKQPVAFWCNPISGHNTLYWYLQNLGQGPELLIRYENEEAVDDSQLPKDRFSAERLKGVDSTLKIQPAELGDSAVYLCASSFGPDYEQYFGPGTRLTVT.

This CDR3 is CASLTGLGEKLFF. The CDR3 DNA reads TGCGCCAGCCTTACAGGGTTGGGTGAAAAACTGTTTTTT. The chain has TRBV10-1 and TRBJ1-4; D is possibly TRBD1 (6 bases). The CDR3 has 13 amino acids. Germline values: CDR1 WNHNN, CDR2 SYGVQD (reference sequence). Trimming pared 8 bases from V and 7 bases from J, leaving 14 bases between.

The chain employs TRBV4-1 and TRBJ2-6; D might be TRBD1 (5 bases). The CDR3 extends over 18 amino acids. The V gene's germline CDR1 is MGHRA and CDR2 YSYEKL. The V and J ends lost 0 bases and 1 base respectively, with 13 bases between them. The CDR3 DNA follows: TGCGCCAGCAGCCAAGATCCCAACGCAGGGTCTGGGGCCAACGTCCTGACTTTC. Translated, it gives CASSQDPNAGSGANVLTF.

The genes are TRBV11-2 and TRBJ2-7; D uncertain. V lost 3 bases and J lost 2, with 8 bases in between. CDR3 size: 13 residues. Germline V lookup: CDR1 SGHAT, CDR2 FQNNGV. This CDR3 is CASSFSGPYEQYF. The CDR3 DNA follows: TGTGCCAGCAGCTTTTCCGGGCCCTACGAGCAGTACTTC.

This sequence joins TRBV27 and TRBJ2-7; weak D call: TRBD1 (6 bases). The length of the CDR3 is 18 residues. Germline loops: CDR1 MNHEY, CDR2 SMNVEV (reference sequence). V dropped 8 bases and J dropped 6 bases, with 32 bases sitting between them. For the CDR3, the DNA is TGTGCCAGCCGTCTTCGACAGCTCTCTGTGGGGGCTGATAGCGAGCAGTACTTC. Protein sequence: CASRLRQLSVGADSEQYF.